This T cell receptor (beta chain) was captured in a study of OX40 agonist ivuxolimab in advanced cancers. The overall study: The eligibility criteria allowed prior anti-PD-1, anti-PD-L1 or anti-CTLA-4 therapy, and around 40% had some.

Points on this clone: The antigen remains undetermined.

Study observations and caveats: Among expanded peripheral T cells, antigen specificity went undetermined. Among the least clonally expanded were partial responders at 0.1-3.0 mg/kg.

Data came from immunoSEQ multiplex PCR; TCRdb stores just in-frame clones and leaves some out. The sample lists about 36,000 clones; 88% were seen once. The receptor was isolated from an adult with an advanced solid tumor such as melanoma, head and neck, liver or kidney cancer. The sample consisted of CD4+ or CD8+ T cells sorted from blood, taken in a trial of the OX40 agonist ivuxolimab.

The CDR3 DNA reads as TGTGCCAGCACCTCGGGCGGGGCTTACGAGCAGTACTTC. Residues: CASTSGGAYEQYF. This chain links TRBV7-9 with TRBJ2-7; D is possibly TRBD2 (6 bases). Trimming removed 7 bases at V and 4 bases at J, with 14 bases between. The CDR3 runs to 13 residues. Looked up from germline, CDR1 is SEHNR and CDR2 is FQNEAQ (reference sequence).